This T cell receptor (beta chain) was recorded in a study of cytomegalovirus exposure and HLA in healthy donors. Whole-study findings and limits: Looking again later, the authors saw that most CMV-associated TCR beta chains seemed HLA-restricted. In a later analysis, a missense DCLRE1C variant was linked to TCR beta V- and J-gene trimming.

This clone was picked up a small number of times. Its target is not known. The CDR3 is 13 amino acids. Germline values: CDR1 SGHDT, CDR2 YYEEEE. Trimming removed 0 bases at V and 4 bases at J, with 5 bases between. Those who donated were healthy bone marrow donors. Nominally healthy donors were sampled, though unrecorded immune exposures were likely. Primers: 60 Vbeta forward and 13 Jbeta reverse. Clones were read by immunoSEQ multiplex PCR, and TCRdb kept only the in-frame ones, dropping some. The profile shows 200,000 to 250,000 clones, about 85% of them singletons. The specimen was PBMCs. The V call is TRBV5-6, the J call TRBJ1-3, with D unresolved. This TCR derives from a human donor in good health. CDR3 DNA: TGTGCCAGCAGCTTGGGGCAGGGAAACACCATATATTTT. Protein: CASSLGQGNTIYF. The whole variable domain, remainder taken from reference TRBV5-6 and TRBJ1-3, is DAGVTQSPTHLIKTRGQQVTLRCSPKSGHDTVSWYQQALGQGPQFIFQYYEEEERQRGNFPDRFSGHQFPNYSSELNVNALLLGDSALYLCASSLGQGNTIYFGEGSWLTVV.